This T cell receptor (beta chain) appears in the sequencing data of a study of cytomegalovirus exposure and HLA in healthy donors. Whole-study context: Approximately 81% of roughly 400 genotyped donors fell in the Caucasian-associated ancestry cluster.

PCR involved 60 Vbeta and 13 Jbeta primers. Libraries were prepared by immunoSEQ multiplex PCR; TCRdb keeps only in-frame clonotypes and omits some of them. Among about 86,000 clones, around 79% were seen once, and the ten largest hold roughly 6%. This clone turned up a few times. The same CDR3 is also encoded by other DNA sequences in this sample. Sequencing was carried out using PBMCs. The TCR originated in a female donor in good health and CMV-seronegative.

The CDR3, as DNA: TGTGCCAGCAGCCTAAAACAGGGGGCAGGAAATGAAAAACTGTTTTTT. Translation gives CASSLKQGAGNEKLFF. This sequence joins TRBV14 and TRBJ1-4, with 9 nucleotides matching TRBD1. CDR1 is SGHDN and CDR2 is FVKESK in the germline V gene. V was clipped by 4 bases and J by 5 bases; unmatched bases: 8. The CDR3 runs 16 residues.